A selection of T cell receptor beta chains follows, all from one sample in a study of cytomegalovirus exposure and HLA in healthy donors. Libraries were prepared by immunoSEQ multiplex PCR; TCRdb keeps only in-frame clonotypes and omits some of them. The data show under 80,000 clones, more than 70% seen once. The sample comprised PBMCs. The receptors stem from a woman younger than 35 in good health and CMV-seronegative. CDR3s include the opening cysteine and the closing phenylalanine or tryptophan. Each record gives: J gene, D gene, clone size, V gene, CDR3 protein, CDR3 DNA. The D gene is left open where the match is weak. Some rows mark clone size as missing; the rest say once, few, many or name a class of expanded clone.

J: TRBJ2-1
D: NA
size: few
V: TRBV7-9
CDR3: CASSPITSYFTYNEQFF
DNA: TGTGCCAGCAGCCCCATTACTTCCTACTTCACCTACAATGAGCAGTTCTTC

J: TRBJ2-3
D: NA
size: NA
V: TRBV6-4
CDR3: CASSDGSGDTDTQYF
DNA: TGTGCCAGCAGTGACGGAAGCGGCGACACAGATACGCAGTATTTT

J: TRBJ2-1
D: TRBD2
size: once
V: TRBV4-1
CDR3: CASSQEGLAGGPYNEQFF
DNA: TGCGCCAGCAGCCAAGAGGGGCTAGCGGGAGGGCCCTACAATGAGCAGTTCTTC

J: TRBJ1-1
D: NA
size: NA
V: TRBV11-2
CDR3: CASSLDVRPEAFF
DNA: TGTGCCAGCAGCTTAGATGTCCGTCCTGAAGCTTTCTTT

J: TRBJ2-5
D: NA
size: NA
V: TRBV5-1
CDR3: CASSLGPGQETQYF
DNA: TGCGCCAGCAGCTTGGGACCGGGACAAGAGACCCAGTACTTC

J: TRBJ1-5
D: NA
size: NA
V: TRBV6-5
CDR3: CASSYDSRSAQPQHF
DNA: TGTGCCAGCAGTTACGATTCCAGGTCGGCTCAGCCCCAGCATTTT

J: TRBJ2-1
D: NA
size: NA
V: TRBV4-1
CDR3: CASSQFLAPSSYNEQFF
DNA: TGCGCCAGCAGCCAATTTCTAGCCCCGAGCTCCTACAATGAGCAGTTCTTC

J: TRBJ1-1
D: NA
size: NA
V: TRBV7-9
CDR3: CASSFQSDRPMNTEAFF
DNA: TGTGCCAGCAGCTTTCAGTCTGACAGGCCCATGAACACTGAAGCTTTCTTT

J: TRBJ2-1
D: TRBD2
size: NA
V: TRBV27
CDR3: CASSLGLAGGFEQFF
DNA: TGTGCCAGCAGTTTAGGGCTAGCGGGGGGGTTCGAGCAGTTCTTC

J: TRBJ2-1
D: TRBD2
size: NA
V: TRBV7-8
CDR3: CASSLGLAGGPGYNEQFF
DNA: TGTGCCAGCAGCTTGGGACTAGCGGGAGGGCCAGGCTACAATGAGCAGTTCTTC

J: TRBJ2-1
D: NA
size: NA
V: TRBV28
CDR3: CASENSQGVYNEQFF
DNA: TGTGCCAGCGAGAACTCCCAGGGTGTCTACAATGAGCAGTTCTTC

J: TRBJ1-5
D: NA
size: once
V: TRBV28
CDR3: CASSFQAVLSNQPQHF
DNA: TGTGCCAGCAGTTTTCAAGCGGTCCTAAGCAATCAGCCCCAGCATTTT

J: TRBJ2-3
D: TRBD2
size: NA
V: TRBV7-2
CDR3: CASSLIPSGVSTDTQYF
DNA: TGTGCCAGCAGCTTAATACCTAGCGGGGTGAGCACAGATACGCAGTATTTT

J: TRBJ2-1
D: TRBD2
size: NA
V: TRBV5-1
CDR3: CASSLGTSGRREQFF
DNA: TGCGCCAGCAGCTTGGGGACTAGCGGGAGACGTGAGCAGTTCTTC

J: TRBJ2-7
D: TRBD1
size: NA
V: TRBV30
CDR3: CAWSPSRTGRHSYEQYF
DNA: TGTGCCTGGAGCCCCTCCCGGACAGGGAGACACTCCTACGAGCAGTACTTC

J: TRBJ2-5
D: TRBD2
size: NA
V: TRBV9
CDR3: CASSGSGGRETQYF
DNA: TGTGCCAGCAGCGGTAGCGGGGGACGAGAGACCCAGTACTTC

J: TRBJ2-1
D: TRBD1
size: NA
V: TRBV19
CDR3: CASSIGTGSYNEQFF
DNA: TGTGCCAGTAGTATCGGGACAGGCTCCTACAATGAGCAGTTCTTC

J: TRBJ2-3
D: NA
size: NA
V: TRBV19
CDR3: CACNLGGPSTDTQYF
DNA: TGTGCCTGTAACTTGGGGGGGCCCAGCACAGATACGCAGTATTTT

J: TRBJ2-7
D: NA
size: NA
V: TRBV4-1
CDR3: CASSPDLGRRELEQYF
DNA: TGCGCCAGCAGCCCCGACCTAGGGAGGAGGGAGCTCGAGCAGTACTTC

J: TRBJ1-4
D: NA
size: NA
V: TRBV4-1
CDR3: CASSQGSGTNEKLFF
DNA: TGCGCCAGCAGCCAAGGTTCAGGGACTAATGAAAAACTGTTTTTT

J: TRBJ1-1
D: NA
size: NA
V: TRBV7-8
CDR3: CASSLTEMMNTEAFF
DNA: TGTGCCAGCAGCTTGACAGAGATGATGAACACTGAAGCTTTCTTT

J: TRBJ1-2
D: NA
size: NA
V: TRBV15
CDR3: CATSRGGVQGSYGYTF
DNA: TGTGCCACCAGCAGAGGCGGCGTACAGGGAAGCTATGGCTACACCTTC

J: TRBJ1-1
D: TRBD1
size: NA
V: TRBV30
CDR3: CAWSVRQGALYTEAFF
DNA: TGTGCCTGGAGTGTAAGGCAGGGGGCTTTGTACACTGAAGCTTTCTTT

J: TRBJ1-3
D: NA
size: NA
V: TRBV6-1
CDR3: CASSDWTRGNTIYF
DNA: TGTGCCAGCAGTGATTGGACTCGGGGAAACACCATATATTTT

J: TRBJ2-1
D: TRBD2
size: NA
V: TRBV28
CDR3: CASRSELAVYNEQFF
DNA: TGTGCCAGCCGCTCGGAGCTAGCGGTCTACAATGAGCAGTTCTTC

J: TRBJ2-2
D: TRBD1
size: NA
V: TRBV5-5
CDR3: CASSPGTVTGELFF
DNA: TGTGCCAGCAGCCCCGGGACAGTAACCGGGGAGCTGTTTTTT

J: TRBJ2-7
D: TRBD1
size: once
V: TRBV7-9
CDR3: CASSWTGGARPYEQYF
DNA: TGTGCCAGCAGCTGGACAGGGGGAGCGAGACCCTACGAGCAGTACTTC

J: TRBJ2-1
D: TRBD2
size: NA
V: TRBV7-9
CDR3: CASSASGASGFF
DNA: TGTGCCAGCAGCGCGAGCGGGGCCTCAGGCTTCTTC

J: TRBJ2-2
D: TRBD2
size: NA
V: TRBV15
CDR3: CATSRVGGGRVPTGELFF
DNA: TGTGCCACCAGCAGAGTCGGGGGGGGGCGCGTCCCAACCGGGGAGCTGTTTTTT

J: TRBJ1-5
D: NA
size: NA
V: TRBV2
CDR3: CASRADSLNQPQHF
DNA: TGTGCCAGCAGAGCGGACAGCCTTAATCAGCCCCAGCATTTT

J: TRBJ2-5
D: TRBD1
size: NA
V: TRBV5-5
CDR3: CASSYRDREEETQYF
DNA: TGTGCCAGCAGCTACCGGGACAGGGAAGAAGAGACCCAGTACTTC

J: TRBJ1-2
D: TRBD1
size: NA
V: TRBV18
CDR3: CASSPSRGGLDGYTF
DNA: TGTGCCAGCTCACCGTCTCGAGGGGGCCTCGATGGCTACACCTTC

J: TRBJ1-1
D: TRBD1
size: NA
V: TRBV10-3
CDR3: CAIRDREVTEAFF
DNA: TGTGCCATCAGGGACAGGGAGGTTACTGAAGCTTTCTTT

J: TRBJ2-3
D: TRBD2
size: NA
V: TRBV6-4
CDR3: CASSPLAGGSDTQYF
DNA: TGTGCCAGCAGTCCCCTGGCGGGGGGGTCAGATACGCAGTATTTT

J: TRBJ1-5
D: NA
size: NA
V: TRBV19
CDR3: CASSIQGSYQPQHF
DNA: TGTGCCAGTAGTATACAGGGATCGTATCAGCCCCAGCATTTT

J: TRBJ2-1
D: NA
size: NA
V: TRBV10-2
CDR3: CASSRTHEQFF
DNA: TGCGCCAGCAGTCGTACTCATGAGCAGTTCTTC

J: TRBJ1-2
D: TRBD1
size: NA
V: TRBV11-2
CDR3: CASSLETGGEYYGYTF
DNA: TGTGCCAGCAGCTTAGAGACAGGGGGAGAGTACTATGGCTACACCTTC

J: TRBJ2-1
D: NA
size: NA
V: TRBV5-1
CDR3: CASSLQGSHNEQFF
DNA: TGCGCCAGCAGCTTGCAGGGATCACACAATGAGCAGTTCTTC

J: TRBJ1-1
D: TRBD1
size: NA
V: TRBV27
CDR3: CASSASGTGGGVTEAFF
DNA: TGTGCCAGCAGTGCATCCGGGACAGGGGGCGGGGTCACTGAAGCTTTCTTT

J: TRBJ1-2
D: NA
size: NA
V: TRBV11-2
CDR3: CASSLDKNNYGYTF
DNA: TGTGCCAGCAGCTTAGACAAAAATAACTATGGCTACACCTTC

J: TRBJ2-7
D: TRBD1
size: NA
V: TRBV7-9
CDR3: CASSTGQDYEQYF
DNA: TGTGCCAGCAGCACAGGACAGGACTACGAGCAGTACTTC

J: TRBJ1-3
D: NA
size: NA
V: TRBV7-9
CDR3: CASSPGGRDTIYF
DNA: TGTGCCAGCAGCCCCGGGGGTCGGGACACCATATATTTT

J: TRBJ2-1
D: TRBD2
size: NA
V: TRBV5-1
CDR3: CASSFLAGVNEQFF
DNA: TGCGCCAGCAGCTTTCTAGCGGGAGTCAATGAGCAGTTCTTC

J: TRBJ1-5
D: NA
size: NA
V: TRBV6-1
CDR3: CASSVDSNQPQHF
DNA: TGTGCCAGCAGTGTGGACAGTAATCAGCCCCAGCATTTT

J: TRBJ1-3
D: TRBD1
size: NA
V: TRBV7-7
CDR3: CASSQGTGGNTIYF
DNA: TGTGCCAGCAGCCAAGGGACAGGTGGAAACACCATATATTTT

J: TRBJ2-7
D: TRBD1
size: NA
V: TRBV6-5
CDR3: CASSHGTGSSYEQYF
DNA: TGTGCCAGCAGTCACGGGACAGGAAGCTCCTACGAGCAGTACTTC

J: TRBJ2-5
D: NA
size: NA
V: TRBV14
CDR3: CASSQVLETQYF
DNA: TGTGCCAGCAGCCAAGTTCTAGAGACCCAGTACTTC

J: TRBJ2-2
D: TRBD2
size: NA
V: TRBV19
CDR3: CASRGGRYTGELFF
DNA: TGTGCCAGTAGGGGCGGGAGGTACACCGGGGAGCTGTTTTTT

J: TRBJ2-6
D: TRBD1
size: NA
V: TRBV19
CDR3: CASAGRGTAGANVLTF
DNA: TGTGCCAGTGCGGGCAGGGGGACCGCTGGGGCCAACGTCCTGACTTTC

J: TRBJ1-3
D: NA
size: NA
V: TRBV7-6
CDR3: CASSLARGGYGNTIYF
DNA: TGTGCCAGCAGCTTAGCGCGGGGAGGGTACGGAAACACCATATATTTT

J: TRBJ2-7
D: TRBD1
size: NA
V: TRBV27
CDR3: CASSPSGTASYEQYF
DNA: TGTGCCAGCAGTCCTTCCGGGACAGCCTCCTACGAGCAGTACTTC

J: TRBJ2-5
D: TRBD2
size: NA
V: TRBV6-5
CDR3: CASSWGLAGGPETQYF
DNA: TGTGCCAGCAGTTGGGGACTAGCGGGAGGTCCAGAGACCCAGTACTTC

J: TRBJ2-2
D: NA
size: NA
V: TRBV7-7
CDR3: CASSLEASTGELFF
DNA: TGTGCCAGCAGCTTAGAAGCGTCCACCGGGGAGCTGTTTTTT

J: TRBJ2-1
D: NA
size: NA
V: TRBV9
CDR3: CASSVVYSVAYNEQFF
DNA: TGTGCCAGCAGCGTAGTTTATAGCGTGGCCTACAATGAGCAGTTCTTC

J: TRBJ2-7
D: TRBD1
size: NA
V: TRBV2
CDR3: CASQARPWDRGNEQYF
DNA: TGTGCCAGCCAAGCCCGGCCCTGGGACAGGGGGAACGAGCAGTACTTC

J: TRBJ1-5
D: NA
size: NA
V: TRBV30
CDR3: CAWSTFKSQPQHF
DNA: TGTGCCTGGAGCACTTTTAAAAGTCAGCCCCAGCATTTT

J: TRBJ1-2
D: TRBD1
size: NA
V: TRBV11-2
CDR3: CASSLGGQGLDGYTF
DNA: TGTGCCAGCAGCTTAGGAGGACAGGGGCTAGATGGCTACACCTTC

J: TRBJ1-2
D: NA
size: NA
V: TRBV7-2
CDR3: CASSEATGPNYGYTF
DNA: TGTGCCAGCAGCGAAGCGACAGGCCCTAACTATGGCTACACCTTC

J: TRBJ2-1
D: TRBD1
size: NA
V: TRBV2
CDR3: CASSVRQGATDEQFF
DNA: TGTGCCAGCAGTGTAAGACAGGGGGCCACGGATGAGCAGTTCTTC